These 32 T cell receptor beta chains were all obtained from the same sample, sequenced in a study of T cells in Graves' hyperthyroidism and ophthalmopathy. Researchers amplified the TCR beta CDR3 regions from RNA transcripts. RT-PCR in the first round (using the HTBI primer set) targeted the TCR CDR3. TCRdb called the multiplex PCR reads again in MiXCR, with one record for every CDR3 protein. Among about 520,000 distinct CDR3 sequences listed, roughly a quarter were seen once. The sample consisted of blood. These receptors all stem from a woman aged 25 to 45 with Graves' ophthalmopathy.

This clonotype was recorded a few times. The chain is built from TRBV2 and TRBJ1-2, with D unclear. CDR3 length: 12 amino acids. Germline V gives CDR1 SNHLY, CDR2 FYNNEI. Trimming removed 6 bases from V and 8 bases from J, with 13 bases in between. CDR3 in DNA: TGTGCCAGCAGGTGGGATCTAGGAGGCTACACCTTC. Amino acids: CASRWDLGGYTF. The whole variable domain, remainder taken from reference TRBV2 and TRBJ1-2, is EPEVTQTPSHQVTQMGQEVILRCVPISNHLYFYWYRQILGQKVEFLVSFYNNEISEKSEIFDDQFSVERPDGSNFTLKIRSTKLEDSAMYFCASRWDLGGYTFGSGTRLTVV.

This clonotype was detected ten times or more. V usage is TRBV5-1 and J usage is TRBJ1-2; D not certain. This CDR3 contains 14 residues. The germline V gene encodes CDR1 SGHRS and CDR2 YFSETQ. The V end was cut by 0 bases, the J end by 1 base, with 7 bases between. The CDR3 reads CASSLAGSNYGYTF. The CDR3 nucleotides are TGCGCCAGCAGCTTGGCTGGCAGTAACTATGGCTACACCTTC. The full variable domain, its missing parts supplied by reference TRBV5-1 and TRBJ1-2, is KAGVTQTPRYLIKTRGQQVTLSCSPISGHRSVSWYQQTPGQGLQFLFEYFSETQRNKGNFPGRFSGRQFSNSRSEMNVSTLELGDSALYLCASSLAGSNYGYTFGSGTRLTVV.

In regard to this clonotype: Being one base from a much bigger clone, this may be a read error. Given the absence of the conserved phenylalanine or tryptophan at the CDR3 end, a read error is likely. The chain has TRBV6-2 or TRBV6-3 and TRBJ1-1, with D perhaps TRBD1 (5 bases). Germline V lookup: CDR1 MNHEY, CDR2 SVGEGT. This CDR3 contains 13 residues. Written as DNA, the CDR3 is TGTGTCAGCCAGACAGCTATGGGGACTGAAGCTTTCCTT. It yields the protein CVSQTAMGTEAFL.

V usage is TRBV6-1 and J usage is TRBJ1-2, with D unresolved. Trimming took off 4 bases at V and 3 bases at J, with 15 bases between the two ends. This CDR3 has 15 residues. CDR1 and CDR2 (germline): MNHNS, SASEGT. The CDR3: CASSGGASGDYGYTF. Here the CDR3 DNA reads TGTGCCAGCAGTGGAGGTGCTTCCGGCGACTATGGCTACACCTTC.

This sequence joins TRBV5-1 and TRBJ2-7; 8 bases match TRBD2. CDR1 SGHRS and CDR2 YFSETQ come from the germline V gene. Trimming took 5 bases from V and 3 from J; bases not matched to a gene: 16. This CDR3 region has 17 residues. DNA for the CDR3: TGCGCCAGCAGTCCCGTCGGTAGCGGGGTAATTCTCTACGAGCAGTACTTC. As protein: CASSPVGSGVILYEQYF.

This clonotype has a count of ten or more. This rearrangement joins TRBV10-2 to TRBJ1-5, with 7 bases fitting TRBD1. With V trimmed by 6 bases and J by 3 bases, 2 bases remained unmatched. From germline, CDR1 is WSHSY and CDR2 SAAADI. The CDR3 is 13 amino acids. The CDR3 loop is CASRGQHNQPQHF. In DNA form, the CDR3 reads TGCGCCAGCAGGGGACAGCACAATCAGCCCCAGCATTTT.

The rearrangement links TRBV12-3 or TRBV12-4 to TRBJ1-5, with 7 positions matching TRBD1. V was clipped by 8 bases and J by 3 bases; unmatched bases: 4. The CDR3 is 13 residues long. DNA for the CDR3: TGTGCCAGCCGCAGGGGGATCAATCAGCCCCAGCATTTT. Its translation is CASRRGINQPQHF.

The CDR3 DNA is TGCGCCAGCAGCCCGACGGCGCTATCAGGCGAGCAGTACTTC. Its protein product is CASSPTALSGEQYF. The chain is built from TRBV5-1 and TRBJ2-7; D gene unclear. In germline, CDR1 is SGHRS, CDR2 YFSETQ. The CDR3 is made up of 14 amino acids. Trimming left V 4 bases short and J 6 bases short, with 17 bases between.

The chain links TRBV29-1 to TRBJ1-2; 7 positions match TRBD1. CDR1 and CDR2 from the germline V gene are SQVTM and ANQGSEA. The CDR3 has 13 residues. Losses at the gene ends were 6 bases for V and 4 bases for J; bases not matched to a gene: 8. CDR3 region: CSVEVGQIYGYTF. The CDR3 DNA reads as TGCAGCGTGGAGGTGGGACAGATCTATGGCTACACCTTC.

CDR3 protein: CSTLRGDYGYTF. Here the CDR3 DNA reads TGCAGTACCCTTCGGGGGGACTATGGCTACACCTTC. This chain uses TRBV20-1 with TRBJ1-2, with D possibly matching TRBD1 (5 bases). This CDR3 is 12 amino acids long. The V and J ends lost 8 bases and 3 bases respectively, with 13 bases between them. The germline V gene has CDR1 DFQATT and CDR2 SNEGSKA (reference sequence).

The genes are TRBV11-2 and TRBJ2-5; 11 nucleotides match TRBD1. The CDR3 contains 14 residues. Looked up from germline, CDR1 is SGHAT and CDR2 is FQNNGV. V shed 5 bases and J 7 bases; nucleotides not matched to a gene: 6. The CDR3 bases are TGTGCCAGCAGCCCGGACAGGGGGCGGGGGACCCAGTACTTC. Amino acid sequence: CASSPDRGRGTQYF.

The J gene is TRBJ1-5, the V gene TRBV20-1; 7 nucleotides match TRBD1. The CDR3 runs 14 residues. Trimming removed 0 bases from V and 5 bases from J; junction bases left unmatched: 4. Germline CDR1 DFQATT, CDR2 SNEGSKA (reference sequence). The CDR3 coding sequence is TGCAGTGCTAGAGAGACGACAGGGTATCAGCCCCAGCATTTT. This encodes CSARETTGYQPQHF.

At least ten counts were recorded for this clonotype. One end of the junction is discordant with germline, which a read error may explain. The chain is built from TRBV7-7 and TRBJ2-2, with TRBD2 as a possible D gene (5 bases). Germline loops: CDR1 SSHAT, CDR2 FNYEAQ (reference sequence). This CDR3 region has 16 residues. The chain's CDR3 is CASSLDGFGDTGELFF. CDR3 nucleotides: TGTGCTAGCAGCTTAGACGGATTCGGGGACACCGGGGAGCTGTTTTTT.

Many counts were recorded for this clonotype. The chain combines TRBV19 with TRBJ1-5; 7 bases are shared with TRBD1. Unmatched junction bases numbered 8, after V lost 11 bases and J lost 4 bases. Germline loops: CDR1 LNHDA, CDR2 SQIVND (reference sequence). The CDR3 is 13 amino acids. The DNA of the CDR3 is TGTGCCGCTAGGGGGCAGGGTAATCAGCCCCAGCATTTT. As protein: CAARGQGNQPQHF.

This clonotype was observed a few times. The genes are TRBV28 and TRBJ1-1; 7 bases map to TRBD1. Trimming removed 7 bases from V and 2 bases from J; junction bases left unmatched: 10. Looked up from germline, CDR1 is MDHEN and CDR2 is SYDVKM. This CDR3 spans 15 amino acids. The CDR3 DNA sequence: TGTGCCAGCATTAGCGACAGGGTGAAAAACACTGAAGCTTTCTTT. Protein: CASISDRVKNTEAFF.

This clonotype was seen just once. This rearrangement joins TRBV6-2 or TRBV6-3 to TRBJ2-5, with D perhaps given as TRBD1 or TRBD2 (5 bases each). The germline V gene has CDR1 MNHEY and CDR2 SVGEGT. The CDR3 runs 15 residues. Trimming shortened V by 1 base and J by 1 base, and 10 bases separated the two germline ends. The CDR3 nucleotides are TGTGCCAGCAGTTACTACGGGACGATCCAAGAGACCCAGTACTTC. Protein sequence: CASSYYGTIQETQYF.

Ten or more counts support this clonotype. V usage is TRBV20-1 and J usage is TRBJ2-4, with 10 bases matching TRBD1. V shed 6 bases and J 8 bases; nucleotides not matched to a gene: 13. Germline V CDR1 and CDR2: DFQATT, SNEGSKA (reference sequence). This CDR3 spans 15 amino acids. CDR3 amino acids: CSASSPTGGDDIQYF. In DNA, the CDR3 is TGCAGTGCCTCCTCACCGACAGGGGGCGATGACATTCAGTACTTC.

This sequence joins TRBV12-3 or TRBV12-4 and TRBJ1-2, with TRBD1 identical over 7 bases. V trimming: 0 bases; J trimming: 0 bases; junction bases outside the gene matches: 13. This CDR3 has 19 residues. The CDR3 spells CASSLAATWTGLSNYGYTF. The CDR3 DNA reads TGTGCCAGCAGTTTAGCCGCGACCTGGACAGGCCTCTCTAACTATGGCTACACCTTC.

This clonotype was found many times. The chain employs TRBV5-1 and TRBJ1-2, with D maybe TRBD1 (5 bases). The length of the CDR3 is 15 residues. Looked up from germline, CDR1 is SGHRS and CDR2 is YFSETQ. Trimming removed 0 bases from V and 0 bases from J, with 9 bases in between. The CDR3 region has the DNA TGCGCCAGCAGCTTGGGCGGGGCGACTAACTATGGCTACACCTTC. Translating it yields CASSLGGATNYGYTF.

This sequence joins TRBV12-3 or TRBV12-4 and TRBJ2-7; 7 bases are a match to TRBD2. The ends lost 5 bases at V and 12 bases at J; junction bases unmatched: 13. The CDR3 runs 13 residues. This CDR3 is CASSLPPGGLLYF. DNA of the CDR3: TGTGCCAGCAGTCTCCCGCCGGGGGGTCTTCTGTACTTC.

The chain carries TRBV5-1 and TRBJ1-3; D ambiguous. Per the germline V gene, CDR1 is SGHRS and CDR2 is YFSETQ. The CDR3 extends over 18 amino acids. V gave up 1 base and J gave up 1 base, with 18 bases separating them. The CDR3 reads CASSLIAFPSDSGNTIYF. The CDR3 nucleotides read TGCGCCAGCAGCTTGATCGCTTTCCCGTCTGATTCTGGAAACACCATATATTTT.

This clonotype was observed many times. CDR3 protein: CASSVEGQTEAFF. The CDR3 DNA is TGTGCCAGCAGTGTGGAAGGTCAAACTGAAGCTTTCTTT. The V and J genes are TRBV6-1 and TRBJ1-1, with D hard to call. Germline CDR1 MNHNS, CDR2 SASEGT. The CDR3 sequence is 13 residues long. Trimming took 4 bases from V and 5 from J, leaving 11 bases between them.

This clonotype has at least ten counts. The chain uses TRBV20-1 and TRBJ1-5, with a possible D match to TRBD1 (5 bases). Germline V lookup: CDR1 DFQATT, CDR2 SNEGSKA (reference sequence). Trimming removed 6 bases from V and 7 bases from J, with 10 bases in between. The CDR3 spans 11 residues. CDR3 bases: TGCAGTGCCGGTGGGGACCAGCCCCAGCATTTT. Translated: CSAGGDQPQHF.

This clonotype was seen a handful of times. The V and J genes are TRBV6-5 and TRBJ2-3, with D perhaps TRBD1 or TRBD2 (5 bases each). Trimming shortened V by 2 bases and J by 0 bases, and 12 bases separated the two germline ends. Looked up from germline, CDR1 is MNHEY and CDR2 is SVGAGI. This CDR3 is built from 16 residues. Here the CDR3 reads CASSYGDGPSTDTQYF. DNA of the CDR3: TGTGCCAGCAGTTACGGGGACGGACCTAGCACAGATACGCAGTATTTT.

This clonotype has ten or more counts. This chain uses TRBV7-9 with TRBJ1-1, with 7 bases matching TRBD1. J was trimmed by 3 bases and V by 2 bases; bases with no gene match: 0. Germline V CDR1 and CDR2: SEHNR, FQNEAQ (reference sequence). This CDR3 has 13 residues. DNA for the CDR3: TGTGCCAGCAGCTTAAGGGGGCACACTGAAGCTTTCTTT. It yields the protein CASSLRGHTEAFF.

This sequence joins TRBV7-2 and TRBJ2-7; tentatively, D is TRBD1 or TRBD2 (7 bases each). V was clipped by 1 base and J by 7 bases, with 14 bases between them. The germline V gene has CDR1 SGHTA and CDR2 FQGNSA. This CDR3 comprises 14 residues. The CDR3 spells CASSLEAGGEEQYF. In nucleotides, the CDR3 is TGTGCCAGCAGCTTAGAAGCAGGGGGGGAAGAGCAGTACTTC.

The chain is built from TRBV19 and TRBJ1-2, with 7 bases that match TRBD1. The germline V gene has CDR1 LNHDA and CDR2 SQIVND (reference sequence). The CDR3 has 14 amino acids. J gave up 3 bases and V 5 bases, and 6 bases lay outside the gene matches. CDR3 in amino acids: CASSAGQAYYGYTF. For the CDR3, the DNA is TGTGCCAGTAGTGCCGGACAGGCCTACTATGGCTACACCTTC.

In its sample, this clonotype was seen a few times. The gene calls are TRBV30 and TRBJ2-7, with D perhaps assigned TRBD1 or TRBD2 (5 bases each). The V end was cut by 0 bases, the J end by 6 bases, with 12 bases between. The CDR3 sequence is 13 residues long. Germline V gene data show CDR1 as GTSNPN and CDR2 as SVGIG (reference sequence). CDR3 sequence reads: CAWSVRGISEQYF. CDR3 nucleotides: TGTGCCTGGAGTGTACGGGGCATCTCCGAGCAGTACTTC.

Many counts were recorded for this clonotype. The CDR3 region has the DNA TGTGCCAGCAGGGCAGGGGGCGGCGGCACCGGGGAGCTGTTTTTT. This sequence encodes CASRAGGGGTGELFF. The chain uses TRBV6-5 and TRBJ2-2; 8 bases map to TRBD1. Germline V CDR1 and CDR2: MNHEY, SVGAGI. The CDR3 sequence is 15 residues long. V was pared by 6 bases and J by 4 bases, with 7 bases of the junction left unmatched.

This clonotype was picked up a small number of times. The V and J genes are TRBV18 and TRBJ2-7; 9 bases map to TRBD1. This CDR3 comprises 15 residues. From germline, CDR1 is KGHSH and CDR2 LQKENI. J lost 1 base, V lost 1 base, and 2 bases had no gene match. DNA for the CDR3: TGTGCCAGCTCACCACGGGGGACAGGGTCCTACGAGCAGTACTTC. Protein product: CASSPRGTGSYEQYF. Supplemented by reference TRBV18 and TRBJ2-7, the full variable domain reads NAGVMQNPRHLVRRRGQEARLRCSPMKGHSHVYWYRQLPEEGLKFMVYLQKENIIDESGMPKERFSAEFPKEGPSILRIQQVVRGDSAAYFCASSPRGTGSYEQYFGPGTRLTVT.

The V call is TRBV7-9, the J call TRBJ1-5, with TRBD1 as a possible D gene (6 bases). Germline-derived CDR1 and CDR2 are SEHNR and FQNEAQ (reference sequence). CDR3 length: 14 residues. Trimming stripped 4 bases from V and 7 bases from J, with 14 bases between. The CDR3 sequence: CASSSNRVGQPQHF. DNA of the CDR3: TGTGCCAGCAGCTCGAACAGGGTTGGCCAGCCCCAGCATTTT.

This chain connects TRBV2 to TRBJ1-1; 7 nucleotides align to TRBD1. With 6 bases clipped from V and 11 bases from J, the junction kept 18 bases outside the gene matches. The CDR3 loop spans 15 amino acids. CDR1 and CDR2 from the germline V gene are SNHLY and FYNNEI. CDR3 in DNA: TGTGCCAGCAGGTACCGACAGGGTGAGGTGTCGGTCGCTTTCTTT. This codes for CASRYRQGEVSVAFF.